The T cell receptor (beta chain) under discussion was sequenced for a study of post-analysis software for immune sequencing data. Study-level information: Recorded disease courses covered relapsing-remitting, secondary progressive and progressive-relapsing multiple sclerosis. Some patients had no subtype annotation.

Overall study findings and caveats: Batch-mates among the samples co-clustered strongly by F measure. With TRBV5-6, TRBV5-1 and TRBV20-1 included, about 5 TRBV segments were more frequent in patients than in controls. Those with multiple sclerosis, the patient group, showed significantly lower normalized Chao1 diversity than controls.

This CDR3 comprises 15 residues. V was cut by 6 bases and J by 0 bases, with 15 bases left in between. The germline V gene encodes CDR1 DFQATT and CDR2 SNEGSKA (reference sequence). The authors incorporated unique molecular identifiers into the TCR beta cDNA libraries. With roughly 0.85 to 11 million T cells as the source, hundreds of thousands of cDNA molecules resulted. TCRdb processed the PCR reads anew with MiXCR; each CDR3 protein has one entry. The repertoire holds some 690,000 distinct CDR3 sequences, with 25% to 30% as singletons. With respect to this clonotype: Its antigen is still unknown.

This TCR was recovered from a girl between 5 and 17 years old with multiple sclerosis. The sequenced sample consisted of blood. J is TRBJ2-4 and V is TRBV20-1; D is uncertain. The DNA of the CDR3 is TGCAGTGCCTTCCCGGTGGGAATAGCCAAAAACATTCAGTACTTC. It specifies CSAFPVGIAKNIQYF.